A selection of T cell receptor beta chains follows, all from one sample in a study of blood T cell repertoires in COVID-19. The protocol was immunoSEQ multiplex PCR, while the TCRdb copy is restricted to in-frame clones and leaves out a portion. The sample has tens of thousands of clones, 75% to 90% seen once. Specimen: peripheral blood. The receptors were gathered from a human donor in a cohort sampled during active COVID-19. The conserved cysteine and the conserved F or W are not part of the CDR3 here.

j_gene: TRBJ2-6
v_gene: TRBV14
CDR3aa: ASSQAQGYGGANVLT

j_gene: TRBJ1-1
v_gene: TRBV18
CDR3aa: ASSFRDRLDIGTEAF

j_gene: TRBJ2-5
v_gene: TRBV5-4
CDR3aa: ASSNLAGIQETQY

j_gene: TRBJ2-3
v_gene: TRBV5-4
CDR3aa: ASSHTDTQY

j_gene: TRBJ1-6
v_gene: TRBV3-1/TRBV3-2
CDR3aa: ASSRWTGDSSPLH

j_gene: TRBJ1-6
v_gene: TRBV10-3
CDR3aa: AGSGRQTNSPLH

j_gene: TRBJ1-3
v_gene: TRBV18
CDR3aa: ASSPDLGNTIY

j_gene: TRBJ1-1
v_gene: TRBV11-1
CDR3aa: ASSRSQGWTEAF

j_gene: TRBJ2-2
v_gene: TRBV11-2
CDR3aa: ASSSGTGVLTGELF

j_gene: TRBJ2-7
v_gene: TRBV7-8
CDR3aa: ASSLLGGAATNSYEQY

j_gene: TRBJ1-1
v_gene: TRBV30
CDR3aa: AWRGQAVTEAF

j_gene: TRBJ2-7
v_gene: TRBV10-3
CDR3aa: AIGYGTVPYEQY

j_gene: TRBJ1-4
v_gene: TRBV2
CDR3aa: ASSDVRVEEKLF

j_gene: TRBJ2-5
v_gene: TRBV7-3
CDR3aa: ASSFLRTGQETQY

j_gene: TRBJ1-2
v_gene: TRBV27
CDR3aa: ASRKGQGYYGYT

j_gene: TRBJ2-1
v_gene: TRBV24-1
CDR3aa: ATSETGRDGEQF

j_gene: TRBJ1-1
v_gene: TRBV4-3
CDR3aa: ASSQDIEVGDEAF

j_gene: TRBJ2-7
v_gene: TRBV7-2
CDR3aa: ASSTTTGSIYEQY

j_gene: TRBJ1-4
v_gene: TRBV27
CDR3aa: ASSLSGGGSNEKLF

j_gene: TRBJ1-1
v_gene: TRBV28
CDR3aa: ASSLSSQRNTEAF

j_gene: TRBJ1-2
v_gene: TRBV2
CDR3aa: ASSNPDRAMIYGYT

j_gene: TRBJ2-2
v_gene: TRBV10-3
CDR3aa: ATLDRATNTGELF

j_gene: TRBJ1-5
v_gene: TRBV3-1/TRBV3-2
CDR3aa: ASSRTVNQGYGEPQH

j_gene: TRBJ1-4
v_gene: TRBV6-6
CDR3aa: ASSHRGRRPTNEKLF

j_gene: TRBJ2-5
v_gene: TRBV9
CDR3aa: ASSVHPGGETQY

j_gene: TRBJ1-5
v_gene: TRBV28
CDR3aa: ASRKDRGGVPPQH

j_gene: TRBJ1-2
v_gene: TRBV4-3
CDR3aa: ASSHFSAGENGYT

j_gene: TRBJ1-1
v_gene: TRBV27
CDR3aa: ASSLYGTRGKNTEAF

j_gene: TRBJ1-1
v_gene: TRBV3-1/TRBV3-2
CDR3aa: ASSHHYRVSGTEAF

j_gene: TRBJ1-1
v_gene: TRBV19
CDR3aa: AARVSRNTEAF

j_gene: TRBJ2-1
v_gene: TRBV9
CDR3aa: ASSATSGSPNEQF

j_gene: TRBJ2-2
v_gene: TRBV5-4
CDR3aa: ASSVPFSGELF

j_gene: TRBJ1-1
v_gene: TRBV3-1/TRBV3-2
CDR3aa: ASSLSGGRGAF

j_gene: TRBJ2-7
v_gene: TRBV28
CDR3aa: ASSPSPGGTGYSRGYEQY

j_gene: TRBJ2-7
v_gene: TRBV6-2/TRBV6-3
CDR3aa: ASSYSNPSQGLETYEQY

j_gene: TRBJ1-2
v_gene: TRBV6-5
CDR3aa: ASAGYGYT

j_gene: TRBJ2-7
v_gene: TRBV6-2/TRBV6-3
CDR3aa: ASSLEFYEQY

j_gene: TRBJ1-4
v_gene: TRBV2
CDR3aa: ASRERTGPNEKLF

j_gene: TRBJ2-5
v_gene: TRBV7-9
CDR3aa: ASSLSRVQQETQY

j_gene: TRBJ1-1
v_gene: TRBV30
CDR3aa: AWSVDGGTEAF

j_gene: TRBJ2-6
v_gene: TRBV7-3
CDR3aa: ASSPGEVSGANVLT

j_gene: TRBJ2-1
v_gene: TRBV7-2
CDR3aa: ASSLGLAGYNEQF

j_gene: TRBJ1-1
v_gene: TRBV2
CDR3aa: ASSVPDKGVRRTEAF

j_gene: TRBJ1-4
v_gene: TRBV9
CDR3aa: ASSPGRQGNEKLF

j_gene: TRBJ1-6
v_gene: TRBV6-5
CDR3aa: ASSVTGSNSPLH

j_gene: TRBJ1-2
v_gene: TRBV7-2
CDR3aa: ASSFTETYGYT

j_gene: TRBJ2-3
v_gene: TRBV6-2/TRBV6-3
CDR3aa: ASSSRRATSGLVDTQY

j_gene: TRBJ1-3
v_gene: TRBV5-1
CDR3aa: ASSLDISGNTIY

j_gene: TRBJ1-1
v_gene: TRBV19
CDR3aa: ASSPTGFGAF

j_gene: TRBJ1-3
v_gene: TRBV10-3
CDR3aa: ATRQSRDRTGNTIY

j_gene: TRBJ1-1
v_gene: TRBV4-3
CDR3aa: ASSPYVRGSTEAF

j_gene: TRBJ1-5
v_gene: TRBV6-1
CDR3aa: ASSDRNRVGNQPQH